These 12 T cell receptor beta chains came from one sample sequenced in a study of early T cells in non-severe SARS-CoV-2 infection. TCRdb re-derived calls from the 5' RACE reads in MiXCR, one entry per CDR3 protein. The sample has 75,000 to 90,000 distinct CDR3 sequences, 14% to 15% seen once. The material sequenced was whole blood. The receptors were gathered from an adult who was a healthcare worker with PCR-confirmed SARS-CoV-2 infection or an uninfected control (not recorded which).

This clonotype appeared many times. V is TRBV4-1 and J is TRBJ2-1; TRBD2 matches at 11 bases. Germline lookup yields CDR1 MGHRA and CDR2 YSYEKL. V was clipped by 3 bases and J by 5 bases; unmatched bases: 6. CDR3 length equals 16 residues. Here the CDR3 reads CASSHLSGRGDNEQFF. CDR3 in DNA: TGCGCCAGCAGCCACCTTAGCGGGAGGGGGGACAATGAGCAGTTCTTC.

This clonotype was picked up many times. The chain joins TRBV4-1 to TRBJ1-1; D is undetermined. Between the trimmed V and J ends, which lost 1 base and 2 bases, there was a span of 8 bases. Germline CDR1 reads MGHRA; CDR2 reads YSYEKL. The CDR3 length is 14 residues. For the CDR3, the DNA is TGCGCCAGCAGCCAAGCAACGTTAAACACTGAAGCTTTCTTT. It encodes CASSQATLNTEAFF.

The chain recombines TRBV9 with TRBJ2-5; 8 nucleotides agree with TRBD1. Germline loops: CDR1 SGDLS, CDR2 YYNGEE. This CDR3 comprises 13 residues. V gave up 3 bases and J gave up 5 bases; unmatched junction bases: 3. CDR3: CASSEDRAETQYF. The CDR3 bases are TGTGCCAGCAGCGAGGACAGGGCGGAGACCCAGTACTTC.

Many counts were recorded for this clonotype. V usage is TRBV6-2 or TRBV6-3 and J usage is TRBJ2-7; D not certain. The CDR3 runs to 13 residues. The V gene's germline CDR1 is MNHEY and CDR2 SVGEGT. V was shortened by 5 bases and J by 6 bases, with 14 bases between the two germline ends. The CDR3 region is CASSMDPLREQYF. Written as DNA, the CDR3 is TGTGCCAGCAGTATGGACCCCCTGCGCGAGCAGTACTTC.

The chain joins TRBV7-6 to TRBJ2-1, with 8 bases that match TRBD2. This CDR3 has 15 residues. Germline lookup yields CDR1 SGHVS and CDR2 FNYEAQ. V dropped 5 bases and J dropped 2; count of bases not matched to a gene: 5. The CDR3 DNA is TGTGCCAGCAGCCCGAGAGCGGGAGCCTACAATGAGCAGTTCTTC. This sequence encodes CASSPRAGAYNEQFF.

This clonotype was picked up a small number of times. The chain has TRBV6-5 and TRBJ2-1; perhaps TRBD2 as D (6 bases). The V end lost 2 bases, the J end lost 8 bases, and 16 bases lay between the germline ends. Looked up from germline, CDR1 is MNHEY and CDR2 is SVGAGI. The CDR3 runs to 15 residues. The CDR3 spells CASSYGGALLDEQFF. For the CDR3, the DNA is TGTGCCAGCAGTTACGGCGGGGCCCTCCTGGATGAGCAGTTCTTC.

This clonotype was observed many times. The CDR3 DNA sequence: TGTGCCAGCAGCATCCCGGGACCCCTGAACACTGAAGCTTTCTTT. Translating it yields CASSIPGPLNTEAFF. This chain links TRBV7-9 with TRBJ1-1; D might be TRBD1 (5 bases). The CDR3 spans 15 residues. Germline CDR1 and CDR2: SEHNR and FQNEAQ (reference sequence). Trimming removed 5 bases at V and 0 bases at J, with 13 bases between.

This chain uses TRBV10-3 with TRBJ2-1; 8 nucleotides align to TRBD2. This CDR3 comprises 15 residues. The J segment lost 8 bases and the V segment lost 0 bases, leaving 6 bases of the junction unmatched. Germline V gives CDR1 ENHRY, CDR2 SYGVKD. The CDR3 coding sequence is TGTGCCATCAGTGAGTCGGGACTAGGGGAGGATGAGCAGTTCTTC. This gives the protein CAISESGLGEDEQFF.

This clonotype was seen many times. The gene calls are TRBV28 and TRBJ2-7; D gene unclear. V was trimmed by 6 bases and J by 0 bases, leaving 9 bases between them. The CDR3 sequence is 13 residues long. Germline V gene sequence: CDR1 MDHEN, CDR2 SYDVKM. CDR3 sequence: CASRPDPSYEQYF. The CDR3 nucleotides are TGTGCCAGCAGACCAGACCCCTCCTACGAGCAGTACTTC.

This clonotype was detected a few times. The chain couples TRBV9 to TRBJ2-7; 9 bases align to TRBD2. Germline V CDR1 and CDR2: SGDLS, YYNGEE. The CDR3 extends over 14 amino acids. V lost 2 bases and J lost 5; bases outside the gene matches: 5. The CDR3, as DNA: TGTGCCAGCAGCGTGGGCGGGAGGGCCCACGAGCAGTACTTC. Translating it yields CASSVGGRAHEQYF.

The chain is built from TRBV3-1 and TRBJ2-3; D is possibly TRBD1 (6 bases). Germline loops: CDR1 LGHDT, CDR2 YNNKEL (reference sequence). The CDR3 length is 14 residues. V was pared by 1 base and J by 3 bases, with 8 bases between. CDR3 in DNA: TGTGCCAGCAGCCAAGGGACAGTGACAGATACGCAGTATTTT. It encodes CASSQGTVTDTQYF.

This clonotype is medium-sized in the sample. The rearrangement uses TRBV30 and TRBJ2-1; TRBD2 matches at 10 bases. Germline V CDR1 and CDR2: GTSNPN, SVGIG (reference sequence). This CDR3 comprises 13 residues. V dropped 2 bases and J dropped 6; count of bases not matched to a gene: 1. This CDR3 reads CAWSSSGGNEQFF. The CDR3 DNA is TGTGCCTGGAGTTCTAGCGGGGGCAATGAGCAGTTCTTC.